This T cell receptor (beta chain) was profiled in a study of cytomegalovirus exposure and HLA in healthy donors (dated by TCRdb to the late 2010s). Looking at the study overall: According to an earlier analysis of 450 to 650 of the donors, about 180 million T cells yielded 120 million or so unique TCR beta sequences and 276 Gb of sequence data. The study aimed to test whether signatures of past pathogen exposure could be identified by cataloging public T cell receptors. All discovery cohort repertoires had been generated on a single sequencing platform. A handful of DR-DQ haplotypes were handled as single units for association and clustering because linkage in the cohort was strong. Alongside the repertoire data, information on donor age, sex, ethnicity and CMV serostatus was compiled. Typing coverage varied by locus: about 620-630 donors for A, B, C, DRB1 and DQB1; 500 to 550 for DQA1; more than 600 for DPA1; 450 to 480 for DPB1. To decide whether each TCR beta V gene segment behaved as functional or pseudogenic, an earlier analysis of fewer than 750 of the donors relied on high-throughput TCR beta sequencing. To study patterns of TCR occurrence, a later analysis re-analyzed previously published TCR beta repertoires from 666 donors and added high-resolution HLA genotyping. On average, approximately 250,000 unique TCR beta nucleotide sequences were sequenced per donor among a few hundred genotyped donors of the cohort, with 15% to 20% of those sequences being non-productive. A later genetic analysis took genome-wide SNP genotypes for about 60% of the roughly 670 donors and used that subset as a discovery cohort. To predict cytomegalovirus infection status, the study combined high-throughput TCR immunosequencing, statistical association of individual TCRs with disease status, and machine learning. Along with the approximately 650-subject first cohort, a separate validation cohort of over a hundred different subjects was used. In the later analysis, no new phenotypic data were used to find candidate immune exposures; instead, reliance was placed on TCR beta sequences and their occurrence across donors. The study used immunosequencing to profile the T cell repertoires of some 600 subjects and linked those repertoires to cytomegalovirus serostatus. About 310 gigabases of sequencing data and approximately 84 million unique TCR sequences were included in an early release covering over 600 HLA-typed donors. Of the roughly 420 genotyped donors, 70% to 90% were placed in the genetic ancestry cluster associated with self-reported Caucasian donors. HLA typing included class I and class II loci at four-digit resolution.

The cohort comprised 670 or so healthy bone marrow donors. At the time of sampling, every cohort member was nominally healthy, though immune exposures that went unrecorded were likely present. The donor was CMV seronegative and belonged to the group of around 350 seronegative cohort members. A peripheral blood sample was provided by each donor, and peripheral blood mononuclear cells were used for TCR beta sequencing. Genomic DNA extraction from the blood cell samples was performed with the Qiagen DNeasy Blood Extraction Kit. V and J are trimmed by 5 bases and 4 bases, and the gene matches miss 11 bases of the junction. From the germline V gene, CDR1 is SGHVS and CDR2 is FQNEAQ. Including cysteine and phenylalanine, the CDR3 has 16 amino acids. Kept here is only the CDR3 DNA, which spans 48 bases and is read in frame from base 1. Library method: the immunoSEQ multiplex PCR assay. A mixture of 60 forward primers for TCR Vbeta segments and 13 reverse primers for TCR Jbeta segments was used in the multiplex PCR. Amplification of the CDR3 region of rearranged TCR beta genes was performed with a multiplex PCR assay on genomic DNA. Amplified TCR beta libraries were sequenced as 87-base-pair reads on the Illumina HiSeq System. The published analysis was carried out like this. A later analysis counted about 80 million unique TCR beta chains across the 550 to 750 repertoires, and around 12 million of these chains were shared by at least two donors. To remove PCR and sequencing errors, raw reads were error-corrected and collapsed into unique sequences using a nearest-neighbor algorithm that merged closely related sequences. Alignment of CDR3 sequences to IMGT reference sequences was used to assign V, D and J gene segments. For a sequence to be retained, at least a six-nucleotide match to both a V gene segment and a J gene segment was required. Rearrangements were called productive when the CDR3 lacked stop codons and stayed in frame with V and J; all others were non-productive. CDR3 was defined by IMGT convention, running from the second conserved V-encoded cysteine to the conserved J-encoded phenylalanine. Sequences without an unambiguous match to a single V gene segment were excluded from the earlier analysis of about 640 of the donors. An earlier analysis of some 500 of the donors classified V segments as functional when productive rearrangements were above 56.7% and as segregating when the standard deviation between donors was above 5%. A statistical classification framework was built for diagnosing cytomegalovirus status from the catalog of TCR beta chain sequences. V and J gene assignment, in a later analysis, came from comparing TCR nucleotide sequences with IMGT/GENE-DB human TR gene sequences. Using the TCRdist pipeline, a later analysis assigned CDR3 sequences along with most-parsimonious VDJ recombination scenarios. A later analysis defined each TCR beta chain by its CDR3 amino acid sequence plus V-gene family, and excluded reads lacking a unique V-gene family. A later analysis removed several hundred highly shared, low-generation-probability nucleotide sequences to deal with suspected cross-contamination and a sequencing artifact. In a later analysis, a clonal expansion index for each public chain was calculated from normalized within-repertoire ranks of inferred template counts. In a later analysis, generation probabilities were computed with a VDJ recombination model fitted to out-of-frame rearrangements, and the resulting probabilities were checked against IGoR. A later analysis scored TCR-TCR, TCR-HLA and TCR-CMV co-occurrence with hypergeometric tests, applying a repertoire-size bias correction to TCR pairs. A later analysis estimated false discovery rates by permuting HLA or CMV assignments 20 times. In a later analysis, co-occurring TCRs were grouped with DBSCAN, and TCRdist sequence similarity was added when clustering was performed within HLA-allele-positive subsets. Repertoires with fewer than 30,000 or more than 120,000 public chains, plus five repertoires with anomalous nucleotide sharing, were excluded from co-occurrence clustering. In TCRdb, the immuneACCESS table is reduced to in-frame sequences with V and J assigned. These tables do not hold every clone; where another copy was compared, an unresolved V gene accounts for under half, and the others remain unexplained. The V and J calls and clone size are taken from that table; D and trimming were inferred from the DNA. The sample records 110,000 to 150,000 clones, about three quarters of which are singletons. The ten largest clones add up to roughly 3.7% of the sample.

About this clone: Which antigen it targets is not known. The input lacks base qualities; no much larger clone sits a single base away.

The full study reports these points: In a later analysis, most CMV-associated TCR beta chains were found to appear HLA-restricted, with HLA associations seemingly driven largely by CMV exposure. Because HLA typing was unavailable for some donors at each locus, only the typed subset was used in association tests. Assigning TCR associations to individual alleles was difficult when HLA alleles, especially DR and DQ, strongly co-occurred. According to a later genetic analysis, donors in an Asian-associated ancestry cluster had fewer N-insertions in productive TCRs than the approximately 700-donor mean. Across donors, most TCR sequences were observed very rarely, whereas some public TCRs were present in many individuals. The study listed 150 to 200 TCR beta chains as associated with cytomegalovirus. The authors suggested that the approach could potentially be generalized to other disease states and immunological phenotypes. A cluster of highly shared sequence variants was judged likely to represent a technical artifact of the sequencing pipeline. In a later analysis, the rate of TCR association differed among HLA loci, with DRB1 alleles having the most associated TCRs and HLA-C alleles having the fewest. The cohort was sequenced for TCR beta chains only, and without alpha or paired-chain data the features that could be detected were limited. At a false discovery rate of 0.05, a later analysis linked around 15,000 TCR beta sequences to specific HLA alleles. In an earlier analysis of about 600 of the donors, most TCR beta V segments appeared in productive rearrangements about 87% or about 30% of the time, broadly matching IMGT annotations. Some IMGT-functional V segments, including TRBV6-2 and TRBV6-3, could not be told apart with the 87-base-pair reads, so those segments were excluded. Correlated functional status among segregating V segments might be attributable to linkage disequilibrium, but an unknown experimental factor could not be ruled out. In a later genetic analysis, a missense DCLRE1C variant was associated with V-gene and J-gene trimming of TCR beta chains, and the association was replicated in an independent cohort. A further reported finding was that TCR beta sequences accurately predicted the HLA-A and HLA-B alleles for most subjects in the first cohort. Compared with equally common non-associated chains, HLA-associated TCR beta chains in a later analysis were more clonally expanded and had lower generation probabilities. A few of the identified cytomegalovirus-associated TCR beta chains were confirmed in vitro to be specific for cytomegalovirus antigens. Cytomegalovirus status was reported to be diagnosed by the classifier with high specificity and sensitivity in both the original and validation cohorts. The earlier analysis of fewer than 750 of the donors excluded fewer than 20 rarely observed V segments, including chromosome 9 orphons, because counts were too low. Presence/absence analyses assumed roughly uniform sequencing depth across donors, an assumption that may not hold. A later analysis reported that several top co-occurrence clusters appeared linked to parvovirus B19, influenza, CMV and Epstein-Barr virus. Immune exposure information for the cohort was limited to CMV serostatus.

The sample taken for sequencing was PBMCs. The sequence links TRBV7-8 to TRBJ1-5, with 7 bases matching TRBD1. The TCR originated in a male donor in good health and CMV-seronegative. The CDR3 amino acid sequence is: CASSPMPGGLNQPQHF. The base sequence is TGTGCCAGCAGCCCCATGCCAGGGGGGTTGAATCAGCCCCAGCATTTT.